This TCR beta chain was found in a study of CD8 T cells in ankylosing spondylitis. Study results and caveats: Earlier literature documents some of the motif variants in reactive arthritis synovial fluid and blood. In ankylosing spondylitis blood, a motif of roughly eight highly homologous TCR beta variants appeared characteristic. Disease-linked clones reportedly showed significant enrichment in matched ankylosing spondylitis synovial fluid.

V lost 5 bases, J lost 7 bases, and 10 bases stayed unmatched. The CDR3 contains 15 residues. The germline gives CDR1 MDHEN, CDR2 SYDVKM. To note about this clonotype: Its antigen is not known.

Scientists made TCR beta libraries using quantitative 5'-RACE with molecular barcodes. TCRdb re-derived calls from the 5' RACE reads in MiXCR, one entry per CDR3 protein. The data show 250,000 or so distinct CDR3 sequences, roughly 18% seen once. Sequenced input: blood, either unsorted or a sorted T cell fraction (not recorded which). The receptor's source is a male donor with ankylosing spondylitis or in good health (not recorded which). The J gene is TRBJ2-1, the V gene TRBV28, with 8 bases that match TRBD2. The CDR3 sequence: CASSSLAGGRNEQFF. In DNA, the CDR3 is TGTGCCAGCAGTAGTTTGGCGGGAGGTCGGAATGAGCAGTTCTTC.